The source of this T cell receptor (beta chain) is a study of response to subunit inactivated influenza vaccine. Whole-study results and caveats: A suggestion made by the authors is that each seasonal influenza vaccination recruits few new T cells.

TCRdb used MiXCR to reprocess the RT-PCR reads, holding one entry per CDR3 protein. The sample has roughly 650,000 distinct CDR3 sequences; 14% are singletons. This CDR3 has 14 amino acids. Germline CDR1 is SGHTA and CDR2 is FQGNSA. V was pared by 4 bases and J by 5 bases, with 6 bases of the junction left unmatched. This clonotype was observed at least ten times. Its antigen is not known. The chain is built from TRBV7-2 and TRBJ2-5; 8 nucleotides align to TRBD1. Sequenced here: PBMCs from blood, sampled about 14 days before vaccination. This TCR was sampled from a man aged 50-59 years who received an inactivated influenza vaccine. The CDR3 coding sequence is TGTGCCAGCAGCTCAACAGGGGGGCGGGAGACCCAGTACTTC. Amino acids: CASSSTGGRETQYF.